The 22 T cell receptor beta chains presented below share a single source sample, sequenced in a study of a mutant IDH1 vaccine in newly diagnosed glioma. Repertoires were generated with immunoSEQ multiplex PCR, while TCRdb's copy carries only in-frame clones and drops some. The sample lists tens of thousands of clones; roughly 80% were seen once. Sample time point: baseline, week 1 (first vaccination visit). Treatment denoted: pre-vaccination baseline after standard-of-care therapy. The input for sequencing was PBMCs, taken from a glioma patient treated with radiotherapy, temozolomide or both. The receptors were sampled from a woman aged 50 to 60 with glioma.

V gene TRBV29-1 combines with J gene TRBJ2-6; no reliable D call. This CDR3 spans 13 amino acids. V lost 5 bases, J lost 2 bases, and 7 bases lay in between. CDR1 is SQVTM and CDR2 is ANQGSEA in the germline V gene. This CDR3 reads CSVPDPGANVLTF. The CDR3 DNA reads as TGCAGCGTTCCGGACCCTGGGGCCAACGTCCTGACTTTC. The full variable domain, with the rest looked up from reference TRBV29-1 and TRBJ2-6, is SAVISQKPSRDICQRGTSLTIQCQVDSQVTMMFWYRQQPGQSLTLIATANQGSEATYESGFVIDKFPISRPNLTFSTLTVSNMSPEDSSIYLCSVPDPGANVLTFGAGSRLTVL.

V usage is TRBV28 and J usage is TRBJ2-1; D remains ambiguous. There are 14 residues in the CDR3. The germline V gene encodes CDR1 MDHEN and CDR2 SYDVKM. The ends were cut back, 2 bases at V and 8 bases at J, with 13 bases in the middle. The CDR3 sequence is CASSLGSLGYEQFF. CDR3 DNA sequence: TGTGCCAGCAGTTTAGGGTCCCTCGGCTATGAGCAGTTCTTC.

The CDR3 protein is CASSTVGAWYF. The CDR3 DNA sequence: TGTGCCAGCAGCACAGTCGGTGCTTGGTACTTC. The V gene is TRBV7-9, the J gene TRBJ2-7; D unresolved. V was shortened by 5 bases and J by 12 bases, with 14 bases between the two germline ends. Germline CDR1 reads SEHNR; CDR2 reads FQNEAQ (reference sequence). The CDR3 runs to 11 residues.

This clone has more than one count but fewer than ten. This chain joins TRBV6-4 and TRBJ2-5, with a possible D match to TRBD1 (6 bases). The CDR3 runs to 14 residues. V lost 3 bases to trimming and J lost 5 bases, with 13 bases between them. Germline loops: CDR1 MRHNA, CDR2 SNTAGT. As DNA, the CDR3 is TGTGCCAGCAGTGATCCCCAGGGGCGGGAGACCCAGTACTTC. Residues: CASSDPQGRETQYF.

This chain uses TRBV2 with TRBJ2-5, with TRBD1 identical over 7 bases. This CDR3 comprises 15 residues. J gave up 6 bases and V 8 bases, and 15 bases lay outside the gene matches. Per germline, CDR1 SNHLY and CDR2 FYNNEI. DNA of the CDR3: TGTGCCAGCTGCCCTAGACTTTCGGGACAGCAGACCCAGTACTTC. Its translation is CASCPRLSGQQTQYF.

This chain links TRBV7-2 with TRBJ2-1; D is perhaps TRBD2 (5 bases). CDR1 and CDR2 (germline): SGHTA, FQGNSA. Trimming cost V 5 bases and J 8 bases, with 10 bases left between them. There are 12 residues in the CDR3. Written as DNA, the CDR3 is TGTGCCAGCAGCCGAGGGAGCGATGAGCAGTTCTTC. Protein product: CASSRGSDEQFF. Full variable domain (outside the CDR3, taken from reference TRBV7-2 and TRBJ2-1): GAGVSQSPSNKVTEKGKDVELRCDPISGHTALYWYRQSLGQGLEFLIYFQGNSAPDKSGLPSDRFSAERTGGSVSTLTIQRTQQEDSAVYLCASSRGSDEQFFGPGTRLTVL.

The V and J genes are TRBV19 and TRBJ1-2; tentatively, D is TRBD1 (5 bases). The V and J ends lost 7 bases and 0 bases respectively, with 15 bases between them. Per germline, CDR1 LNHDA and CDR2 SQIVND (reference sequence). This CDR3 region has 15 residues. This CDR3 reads CASTQRRTPNYGYTF. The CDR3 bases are TGTGCCAGTACCCAACGACGGACACCTAACTATGGCTACACCTTC.

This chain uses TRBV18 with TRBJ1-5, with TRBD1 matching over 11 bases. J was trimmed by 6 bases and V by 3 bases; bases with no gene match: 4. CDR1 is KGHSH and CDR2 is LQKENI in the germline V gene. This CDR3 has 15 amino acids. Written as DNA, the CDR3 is TGTGCCAGCTCACCCGGGACAGGGGGGCTTCAGCCCCAGCATTTT. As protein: CASSPGTGGLQPQHF.

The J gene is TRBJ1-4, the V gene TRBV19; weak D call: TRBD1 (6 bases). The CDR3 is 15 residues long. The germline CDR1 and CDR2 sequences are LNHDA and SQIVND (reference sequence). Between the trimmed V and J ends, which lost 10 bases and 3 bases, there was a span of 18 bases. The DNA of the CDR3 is TGTGCCACCTCACGCTTGGGGGCACCTAATGAAAAACTGTTTTTT. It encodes CATSRLGAPNEKLFF.

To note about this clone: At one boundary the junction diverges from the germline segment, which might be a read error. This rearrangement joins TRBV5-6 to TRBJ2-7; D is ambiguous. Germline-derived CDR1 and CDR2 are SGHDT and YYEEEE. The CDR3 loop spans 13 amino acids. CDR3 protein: CASSSPSPGPSTF. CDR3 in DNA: TGTGCCAGCAGCTCCCCCTCGCCAGGCCCCAGCACCTTC. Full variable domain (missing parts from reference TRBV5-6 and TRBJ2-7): DAGVTQSPTHLIKTRGQQVTLRCSPKSGHDTVSWYQQALGQGPQFIFQYYEEEERQRGNFPDRFSGHQFPNYSSELNVNALLLGDSALYLCASSSPSPGPSTFGPGTRLTVT.

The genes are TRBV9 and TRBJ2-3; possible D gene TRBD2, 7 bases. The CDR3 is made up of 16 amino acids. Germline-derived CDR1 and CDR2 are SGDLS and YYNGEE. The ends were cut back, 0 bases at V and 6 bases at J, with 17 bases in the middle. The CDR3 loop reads CASSVVKGGPADTQYF. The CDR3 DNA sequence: TGTGCCAGCAGCGTAGTGAAGGGGGGGCCGGCGGATACGCAGTATTTT.

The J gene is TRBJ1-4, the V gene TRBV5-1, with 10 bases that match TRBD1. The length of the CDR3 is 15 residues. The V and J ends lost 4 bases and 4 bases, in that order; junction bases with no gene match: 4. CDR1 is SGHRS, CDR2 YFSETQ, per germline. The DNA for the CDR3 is TGCGCCAGCAGCCTACGGGACAGGGGTAATGAAAAACTGTTTTTT. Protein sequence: CASSLRDRGNEKLFF.

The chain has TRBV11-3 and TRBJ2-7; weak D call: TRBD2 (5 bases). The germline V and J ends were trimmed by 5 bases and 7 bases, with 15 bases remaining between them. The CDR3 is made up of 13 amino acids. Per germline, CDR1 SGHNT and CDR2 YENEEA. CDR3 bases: TGTGCCAGCAGCGACATAGCCGCGGGTGAGCAGTACTTC. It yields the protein CASSDIAAGEQYF.

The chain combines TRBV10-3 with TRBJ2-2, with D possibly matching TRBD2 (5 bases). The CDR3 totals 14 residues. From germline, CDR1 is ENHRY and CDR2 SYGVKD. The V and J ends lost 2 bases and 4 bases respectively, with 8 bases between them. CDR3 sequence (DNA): TGTGCCATCAGTGAGAAGGAGGCCACCGGGGAGCTGTTTTTT. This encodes CAISEKEATGELFF.

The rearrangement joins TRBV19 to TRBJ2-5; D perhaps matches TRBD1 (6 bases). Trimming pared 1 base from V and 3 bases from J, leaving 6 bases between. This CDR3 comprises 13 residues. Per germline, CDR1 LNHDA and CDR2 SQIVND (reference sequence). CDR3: CASSIGQEETQYF. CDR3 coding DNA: TGTGCCAGTAGTATAGGACAGGAAGAGACCCAGTACTTC.

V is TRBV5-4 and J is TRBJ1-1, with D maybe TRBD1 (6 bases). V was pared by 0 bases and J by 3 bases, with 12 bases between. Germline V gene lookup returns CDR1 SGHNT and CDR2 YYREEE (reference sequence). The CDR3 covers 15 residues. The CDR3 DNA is TGTGCCAGCAGCTTGGGTGGGAAGGGGGACACTGAAGCTTTCTTT. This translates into CASSLGGKGDTEAFF.

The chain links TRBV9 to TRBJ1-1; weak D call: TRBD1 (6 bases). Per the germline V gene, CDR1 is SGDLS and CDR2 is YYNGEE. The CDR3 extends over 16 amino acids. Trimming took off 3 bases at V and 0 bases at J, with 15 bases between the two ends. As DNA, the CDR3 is TGTGCCAGCAGCGGTCGACAGGATCCCATGAACACTGAAGCTTTCTTT. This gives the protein CASSGRQDPMNTEAFF.

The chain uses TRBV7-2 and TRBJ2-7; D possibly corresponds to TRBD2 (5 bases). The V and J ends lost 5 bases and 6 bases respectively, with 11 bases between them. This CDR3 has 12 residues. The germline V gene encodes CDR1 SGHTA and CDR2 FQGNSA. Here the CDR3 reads CASSIDGGEQYF. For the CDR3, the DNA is TGTGCCAGCAGCATAGACGGAGGCGAGCAGTACTTC.

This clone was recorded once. The CDR3 region has the DNA TGCGCCAGCAGCCAAGAAAGGGGACAGGGATCGTCTGGCTACACCTTC. Its protein product is CASSQERGQGSSGYTF. The chain has TRBV4-3 and TRBJ1-2; the match to TRBD1 covers 9 bases. Germline values: CDR1 LGHNA, CDR2 YSLEER. CDR3 length: 16 amino acids. V was clipped by 0 bases and J by 7 bases; unmatched bases: 9.

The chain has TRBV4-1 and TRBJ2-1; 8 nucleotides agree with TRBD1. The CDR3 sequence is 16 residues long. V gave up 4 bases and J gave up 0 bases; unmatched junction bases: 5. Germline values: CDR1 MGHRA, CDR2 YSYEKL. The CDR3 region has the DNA TGCGCCAGCAGCCGGTCCGGGACAGGCTCCTACAATGAGCAGTTCTTC. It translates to CASSRSGTGSYNEQFF.

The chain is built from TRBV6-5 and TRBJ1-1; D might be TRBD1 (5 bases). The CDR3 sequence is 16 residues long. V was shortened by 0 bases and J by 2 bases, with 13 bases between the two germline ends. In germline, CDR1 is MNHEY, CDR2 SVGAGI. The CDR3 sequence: CASSYSQQAPNTEAFF. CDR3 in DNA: TGTGCCAGCAGTTACTCCCAACAGGCTCCAAACACTGAAGCTTTCTTT.

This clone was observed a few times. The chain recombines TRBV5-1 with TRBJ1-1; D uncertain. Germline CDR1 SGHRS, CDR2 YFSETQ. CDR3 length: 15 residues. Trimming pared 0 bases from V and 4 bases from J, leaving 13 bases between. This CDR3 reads CASSLATGRGTEAFF. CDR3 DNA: TGCGCCAGCAGCTTGGCCACGGGTCGGGGCACTGAAGCTTTCTTT.